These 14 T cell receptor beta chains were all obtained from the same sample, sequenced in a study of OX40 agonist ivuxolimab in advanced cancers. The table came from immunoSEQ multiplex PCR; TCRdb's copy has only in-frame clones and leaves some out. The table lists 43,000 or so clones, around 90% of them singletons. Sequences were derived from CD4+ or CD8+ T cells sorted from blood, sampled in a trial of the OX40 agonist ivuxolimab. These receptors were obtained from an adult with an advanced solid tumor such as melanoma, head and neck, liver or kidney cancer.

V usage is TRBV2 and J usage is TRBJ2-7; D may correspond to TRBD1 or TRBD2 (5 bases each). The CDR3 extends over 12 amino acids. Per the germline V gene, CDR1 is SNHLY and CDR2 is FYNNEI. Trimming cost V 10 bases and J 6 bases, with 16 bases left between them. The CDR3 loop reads CATHGDRREQYF. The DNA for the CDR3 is TGTGCCACCCACGGGGACCGCCGCGAGCAGTACTTC.

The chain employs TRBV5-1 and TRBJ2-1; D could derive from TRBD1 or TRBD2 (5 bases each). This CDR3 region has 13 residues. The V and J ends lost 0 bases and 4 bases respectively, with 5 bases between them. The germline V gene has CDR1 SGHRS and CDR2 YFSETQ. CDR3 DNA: TGCGCCAGCAGCTTGGGGGGGTACAATGAGCAGTTCTTC. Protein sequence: CASSLGGYNEQFF.

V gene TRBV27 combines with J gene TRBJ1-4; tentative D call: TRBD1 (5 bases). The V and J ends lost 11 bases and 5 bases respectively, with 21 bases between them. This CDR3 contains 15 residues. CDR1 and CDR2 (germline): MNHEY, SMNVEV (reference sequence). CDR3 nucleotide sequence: TGTGCCGGACACGCGAGGCGGGGTAGGAATGAAAAACTGTTTTTT. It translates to CAGHARRGRNEKLFF. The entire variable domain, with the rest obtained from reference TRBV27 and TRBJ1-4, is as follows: EAQVTQNPRYLITVTGKKLTVTCSQNMNHEYMSWYRQDPGLGLRQIYYSMNVEVTDKGDVPEGYKVSRKEKRNFPLILESPSPNQTSLYFCAGHARRGRNEKLFFGSGTQLSVL.

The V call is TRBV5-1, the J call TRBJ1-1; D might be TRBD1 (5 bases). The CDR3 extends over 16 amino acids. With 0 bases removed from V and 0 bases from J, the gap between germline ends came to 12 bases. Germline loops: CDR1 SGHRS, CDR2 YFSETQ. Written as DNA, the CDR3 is TGCGCCAGCAGCTTGGGGCTTGGGGGGATGAACACTGAAGCTTTCTTT. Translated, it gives CASSLGLGGMNTEAFF.

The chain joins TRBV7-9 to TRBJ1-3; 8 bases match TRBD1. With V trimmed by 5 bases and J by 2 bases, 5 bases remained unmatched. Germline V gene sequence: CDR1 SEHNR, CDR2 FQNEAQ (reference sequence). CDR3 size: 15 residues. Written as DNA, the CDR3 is TGTGCCAGCAGCCAGGACAGGGATGCTGGAAACACCATATATTTT. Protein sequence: CASSQDRDAGNTIYF.

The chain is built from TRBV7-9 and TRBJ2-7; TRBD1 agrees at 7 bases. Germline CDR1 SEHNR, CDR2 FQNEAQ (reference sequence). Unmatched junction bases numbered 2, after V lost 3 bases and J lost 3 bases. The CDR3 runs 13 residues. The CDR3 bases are TGTGCCAGCAGCTTCGGGACAGTCTACGAGCAGTACTTC. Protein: CASSFGTVYEQYF.

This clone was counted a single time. For the CDR3, the DNA is TGTGCCAGCAGTTTTACAGGGACCTTAGCCGAGCAGTTCTTC. This gives the protein CASSFTGTLAEQFF. The chain links TRBV27 to TRBJ2-1, with D possibly matching TRBD1 (6 bases). The CDR3 is made up of 14 amino acids. Germline lookup yields CDR1 MNHEY and CDR2 SMNVEV (reference sequence). Trimming removed 3 bases at V and 10 bases at J, with 16 bases between.

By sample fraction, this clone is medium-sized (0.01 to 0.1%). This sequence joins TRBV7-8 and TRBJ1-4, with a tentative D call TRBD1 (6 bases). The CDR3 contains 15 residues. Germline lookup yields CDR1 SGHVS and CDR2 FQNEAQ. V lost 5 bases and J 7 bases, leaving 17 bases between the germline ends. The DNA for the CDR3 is TGTGCCAGCAGCACCCCAGGGGCGAGGGCTGAAAAACTGTTTTTT. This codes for CASSTPGARAEKLFF. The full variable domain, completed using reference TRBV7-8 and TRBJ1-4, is GAGVSQSPRYKVAKRGQDVALRCDPISGHVSLFWYQQALGQGPEFLTYFQNEAQLDKSGLPSDRFFAERPEGSVSTLKIQRTQQEDSAVYLCASSTPGARAEKLFFGSGTQLSVL.

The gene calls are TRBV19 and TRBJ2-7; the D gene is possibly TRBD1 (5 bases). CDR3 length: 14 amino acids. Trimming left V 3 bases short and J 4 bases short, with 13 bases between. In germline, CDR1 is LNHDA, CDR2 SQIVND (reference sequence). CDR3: CASSMKGSWYEQYF. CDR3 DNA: TGTGCCAGTAGTATGAAGGGGTCGTGGTACGAGCAGTACTTC.

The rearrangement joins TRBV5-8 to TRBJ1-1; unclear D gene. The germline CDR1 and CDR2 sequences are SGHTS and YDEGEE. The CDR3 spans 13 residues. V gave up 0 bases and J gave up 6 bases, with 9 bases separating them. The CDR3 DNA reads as TGTGCCAGCAGCTTGGCTTGGAGACCTGAAGCTTTCTTT. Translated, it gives CASSLAWRPEAFF.

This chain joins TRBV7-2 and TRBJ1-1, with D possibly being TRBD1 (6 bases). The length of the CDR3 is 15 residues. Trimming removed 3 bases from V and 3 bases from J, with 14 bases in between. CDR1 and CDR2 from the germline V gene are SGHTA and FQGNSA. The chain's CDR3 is CASSFNWGQDTEAFF. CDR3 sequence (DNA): TGTGCCAGCAGCTTCAATTGGGGACAAGACACTGAAGCTTTCTTT. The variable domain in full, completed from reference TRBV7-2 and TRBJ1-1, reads GAGVSQSPSNKVTEKGKDVELRCDPISGHTALYWYRQSLGQGLEFLIYFQGNSAPDKSGLPSDRFSAERTGGSVSTLTIQRTQQEDSAVYLCASSFNWGQDTEAFFGQGTRLTVV.

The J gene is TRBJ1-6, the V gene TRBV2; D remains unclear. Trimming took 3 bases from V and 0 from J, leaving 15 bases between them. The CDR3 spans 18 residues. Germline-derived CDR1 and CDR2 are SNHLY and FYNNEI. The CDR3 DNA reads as TGTGCCAGCAGTGATTTCGAGAGCTCAAGCTCCTATAATTCACCCCTCCACTTT. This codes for CASSDFESSSSYNSPLHF.

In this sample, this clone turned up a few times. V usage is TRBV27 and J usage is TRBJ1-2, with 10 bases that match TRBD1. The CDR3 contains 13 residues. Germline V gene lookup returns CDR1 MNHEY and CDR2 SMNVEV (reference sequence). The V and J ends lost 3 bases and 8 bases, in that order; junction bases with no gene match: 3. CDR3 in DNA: TGTGCCAGCAGTTTTGGGACAGGGGAAGGCTACACCTTC. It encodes CASSFGTGEGYTF.

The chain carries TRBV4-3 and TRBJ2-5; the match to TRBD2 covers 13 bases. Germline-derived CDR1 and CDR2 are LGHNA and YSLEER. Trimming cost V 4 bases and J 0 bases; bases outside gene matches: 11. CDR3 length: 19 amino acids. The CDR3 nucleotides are TGCGCCAGCAGCCGAGAACGTTGGGGACTAGCGGGACACCAAGAGACCCAGTACTTC. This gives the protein CASSRERWGLAGHQETQYF.